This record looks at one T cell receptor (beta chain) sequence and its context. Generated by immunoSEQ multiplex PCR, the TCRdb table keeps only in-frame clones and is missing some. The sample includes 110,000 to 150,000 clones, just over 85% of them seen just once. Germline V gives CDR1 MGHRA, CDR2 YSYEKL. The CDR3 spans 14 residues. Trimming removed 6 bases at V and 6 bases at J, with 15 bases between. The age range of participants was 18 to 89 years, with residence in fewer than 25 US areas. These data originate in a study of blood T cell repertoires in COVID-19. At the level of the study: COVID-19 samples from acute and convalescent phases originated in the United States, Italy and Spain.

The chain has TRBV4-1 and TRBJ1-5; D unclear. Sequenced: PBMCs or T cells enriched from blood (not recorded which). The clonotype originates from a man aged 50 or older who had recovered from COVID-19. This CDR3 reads CASRGEQGGQPQHF. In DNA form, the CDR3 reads TGCGCCAGCAGGGGCGAGCAAGGTGGTCAGCCCCAGCATTTT.